What follows are 17 T cell receptor beta chains derived from one specimen sequenced in a study of blood T cell repertoires in COVID-19. Assay: immunoSEQ multiplex PCR; the TCRdb copy retains only in-frame clones and omits some. The table has about 68,000 clones, roughly nine tenths seen once. Sequencing used peripheral blood. The receptor source for this set is a man aged 50 or older with COVID-19, enrolled during active disease.

This chain uses TRBV20-1 with TRBJ2-7, with D hard to call. V was cut by 6 bases and J by 7 bases, with 10 bases left in between. Per germline, CDR1 DFQATT and CDR2 SNEGSKA (reference sequence). The CDR3 length is 10 residues. CDR3 coding DNA: TGCAGTGCCCCCCCGAGGGAGCAGTACGTC. This gives the protein CSAPPREQYV.

The chain couples TRBV6-5 to TRBJ2-1; D gene uncertain. The CDR3 contains 12 residues. From germline, CDR1 is MNHEY and CDR2 SVGAGI. The V gene lost 6 bases and the J gene lost 10 bases, with 13 bases spanning the gap. The CDR3 sequence is CASRGLVGEQFF. Here the CDR3 DNA reads TGTGCCAGCAGAGGTCTGGTCGGGGAGCAGTTCTTC.

The chain carries TRBV19 and TRBJ2-1, with D possibly matching TRBD1 (6 bases). The CDR3 is made up of 15 amino acids. V was pared by 6 bases and J by 4 bases, with 16 bases between. Germline V lookup: CDR1 LNHDA, CDR2 SQIVND (reference sequence). This CDR3 reads CASSPGHRQYNEQFF. In nucleotides, the CDR3 is TGTGCCAGTAGCCCGGGACATAGACAATACAATGAGCAGTTCTTC.

V usage is TRBV6-2 or TRBV6-3 and J usage is TRBJ2-7; TRBD1 might be the D (6 bases). Trimming removed 2 bases from V and 3 bases from J, with 11 bases in between. This CDR3 is built from 14 residues. Germline-derived CDR1 and CDR2 are MNHEY and SVGEGT. CDR3 DNA sequence: TGTGCCAGCAGTTACCGGGACACCTACTACGAGCAGTACGTC. This gives the protein CASSYRDTYYEQYV.

CDR3 coding DNA: TGTGCCAGCAGTCCCAACTATAATTCACCCCTCCACTTT. This sequence encodes CASSPNYNSPLHF. The rearrangement uses TRBV12-3 or TRBV12-4 and TRBJ1-6; D gene unclear. The CDR3 has 13 amino acids. V was cut by 5 bases and J by 3 bases, with 5 bases left in between.

V is TRBV19 and J is TRBJ2-3; D remains unclear. Deletions cut 1 base from V and 2 bases from J, with 7 bases between. The CDR3 totals 14 residues. CDR1 is LNHDA and CDR2 is SQIVND in the germline V gene (reference sequence). DNA of the CDR3: TGTGCCAGTAGTATAGGTCTCTCCACAGATACGCAGTATTTT. This codes for CASSIGLSTDTQYF.

CDR3 region: CASSSIAVLAGVYEQYF. The CDR3 DNA reads as TGTGCCAGCAGCTCCATAGCCGTACTAGCGGGAGTATACGAGCAGTACTTC. The J gene is TRBJ2-7, the V gene TRBV5-6; 11 bases match TRBD2. Unmatched junction bases numbered 12, after V lost 3 bases and J lost 4 bases. The CDR3 totals 17 residues. Germline V gene data show CDR1 as SGHDT and CDR2 as YYEEEE. Looking up the rest from reference TRBV5-6 and TRBJ2-7 gives the full variable domain: DAGVTQSPTHLIKTRGQQVTLRCSPKSGHDTVSWYQQALGQGPQFIFQYYEEEERQRGNFPDRFSGHQFPNYSSELNVNALLLGDSALYLCASSSIAVLAGVYEQYFGPGTRLTVT.

The rearrangement uses TRBV7-2 and TRBJ2-7; TRBD1 agrees at 11 bases. Losses at the gene ends were 5 bases for V and 5 bases for J; bases not matched to a gene: 8. There are 15 residues in the CDR3. The germline gives CDR1 SGHTA, CDR2 FQGNSA. The CDR3 sequence: CASSLGQGANNEQYV. The CDR3 nucleotides are TGTGCCAGCAGCCTAGGACAGGGGGCAAATAACGAGCAGTACGTC.

The chain links TRBV2 to TRBJ2-5; TRBD1 might be the D (5 bases). Germline CDR1 SNHLY, CDR2 FYNNEI. The CDR3 spans 13 residues. Trimming stripped 5 bases from V and 4 bases from J, with 11 bases between. DNA of the CDR3: TGTGCCAGCAGTCCAGGGTGGGGAGAGACCCAGTACTTC. Its translation is CASSPGWGETQYF.

V gene TRBV7-2 combines with J gene TRBJ2-7, with a weak D call TRBD2 (6 bases). CDR1 and CDR2 (germline): SGHTA, FQGNSA. V was trimmed by 4 bases and J by 5 bases, leaving 9 bases between them. The CDR3 contains 12 residues. The CDR3 loop is CASSSGTHEQYF. The CDR3 coding sequence is TGTGCCAGCAGCTCCGGGACTCACGAGCAGTACTTC.

The chain couples TRBV2 to TRBJ2-2; TRBD1 might be the D (6 bases). With 7 bases removed from V and 6 bases from J, the gap between germline ends came to 15 bases. The length of the CDR3 is 14 residues. From germline, CDR1 is SNHLY and CDR2 FYNNEI. CDR3 loop: CASTRDTDSGELFF. DNA of the CDR3: TGTGCCAGCACCCGGGACACGGACTCCGGGGAGCTGTTTTTT.

This chain links TRBV7-9 with TRBJ2-7, with D perhaps matching TRBD1 (6 bases). The germline CDR1 and CDR2 sequences are SEHNR and FQNEAQ (reference sequence). V lost 1 base, J lost 4 bases, and 8 bases lay in between. The CDR3 length is 13 residues. The CDR3: CASSLEGGYEQYF. The CDR3 region has the DNA TGTGCCAGCAGCTTAGAAGGGGGTTACGAGCAGTACTTC.

This clone was detected once. This chain links TRBV20-1 with TRBJ2-1, with no clear D. Germline CDR1 reads DFQATT; CDR2 reads SNEGSKA (reference sequence). The CDR3 is 11 amino acids. The V end was cut by 6 bases, the J end by 1 base, with 4 bases between. CDR3 region: CSAPSYNEQFF. DNA of the CDR3: TGCAGTGCCCCATCCTACAATGAGCAGTTCTTC.

As for this clone: A read error is likely here: a far larger clone is one base away. Other DNA variants within this sample encode the same CDR3. V is TRBV7-3 and J is TRBJ2-3; 9 bases are a match to TRBD2. Germline V gives CDR1 SGHTA, CDR2 FQGTGA. This CDR3 has 15 amino acids. Trimming removed 5 bases from V and 0 bases from J; junction bases left unmatched: 3. The CDR3 region is CASSRAGGSTDTQYF. The DNA for the CDR3 is TGTGCCAGCAGCCGGGCGGGGGGGAGCACAGATACGCAGTATTTT.

The table lists this clone with a count of one. The chain joins TRBV6-5 to TRBJ2-1; 7 nucleotides line up with TRBD1. The V segment lost 0 bases and the J segment 0 bases; nucleotides outside the gene matches: 2. Germline V lookup: CDR1 MNHEY, CDR2 SVGAGI. The CDR3 loop spans 16 amino acids. This CDR3 is CASSYSWDSSYNEQFF. In nucleotides, the CDR3 is TGTGCCAGCAGTTACTCGTGGGACAGCTCCTACAATGAGCAGTTCTTC.

This chain connects TRBV24-1 to TRBJ2-5, with 10 bases lining up with TRBD1. The CDR3 extends over 15 amino acids. Trimming at V came to 3 bases and at J to 5 bases, leaving 5 bases not matched to a gene. Germline V lookup: CDR1 KGHDR, CDR2 SFDVKD. The CDR3 nucleotides read TGTGCCACCAGTGATCGACAGGGGGCGAGGGAGACCCAGTACTTC. The encoded protein is CATSDRQGARETQYF.

The chain employs TRBV30 and TRBJ2-3; no clear D. CDR3 length: 12 amino acids. With 4 bases removed from V and 3 bases from J, the gap between germline ends came to 8 bases. CDR1 is GTSNPN, CDR2 SVGIG, per germline (reference sequence). Here the CDR3 reads CAWKPQTDTQYF. The CDR3 region has the DNA TGTGCCTGGAAACCCCAGACAGATACGCAGTATTTT.